This T cell receptor beta chain derives from a study of response to subunit inactivated influenza vaccine. V was cut by 0 bases and J by 0 bases, with 12 bases left in between. The germline V gene has CDR1 DFQATT and CDR2 SNEGSKA (reference sequence). CDR3 length: 16 residues. A single record per CDR3 protein comes from TCRdb applying MiXCR to the RT-PCR reads. The table includes roughly 550,000 distinct CDR3 sequences, under 25% detected once. The same data also went into a second study, on T cells expressing NK-cell markers. That work contributes: The TCR beta cDNA came from 5'RACE template switching with UMIs. Of CD8+ T cells, about 1.0-7.5% belonged to dominant NKG2C+ clonotypes in roughly 6 donors.

The input for sequencing was CD4+ T cells sorted from PBMCs, taken 12 days after vaccination. The V and J genes are TRBV20-1 and TRBJ2-1, with D unresolved. The receptor was derived from a man in his fifties who received an inactivated influenza vaccine. CDR3 protein: CSAREEVSVSYNEQFF. The CDR3 coding sequence is TGCAGTGCTAGAGAAGAAGTTTCTGTCTCCTACAATGAGCAGTTCTTC.